A selection of T cell receptor beta chains follows, all from one sample in a study of patients and donors after allogeneic stem cell transplantation. TCRdb recomputed calls from the RT-PCR reads with MiXCR, one row per CDR3 protein. The repertoire holds 90,000 to 120,000 distinct CDR3 sequences, with around 36% as singletons. Material for sequencing was blood, either unsorted or a sorted T cell fraction (not recorded which). The source is a human donor who was either an allogeneic HSCT recipient or a stem cell or donor lymphocyte infusion donor (not recorded which). It is not recorded whose cells these are; they may come from a transplant donor. CDR3s include the opening cysteine and the closing phenylalanine or tryptophan. The order of the fields is clone size, J gene, D gene, V gene, CDR3 DNA, CDR3 protein. A D gene is named only where the DNA matches it firmly. Clone size is given for some rows only: seen once, a few or many times, or a class if the clone is expanded.

clone size: -; J gene: TRBJ2-5; D gene: -; V gene: TRBV7-9; CDR3 DNA: TGTGCCAGCAGCTTAGGGTCTAGATACCCCCCCGAGACCCAGTACTTC; CDR3 protein: CASSLGSRYPPETQYF
clone size: -; J gene: TRBJ2-1; D gene: TRBD2; V gene: TRBV20-1; CDR3 DNA: TGCAGTGCTAGAGCTAGCGGGATGAGAAATGAGCAGTTCTTC; CDR3 protein: CSARASGMRNEQFF
clone size: few; J gene: TRBJ1-1; D gene: TRBD1; V gene: TRBV5-1; CDR3 DNA: TGCGCCAGCAGCTTGGGACAGGGAAAAATGAACACTGAAGCTTTCTTT; CDR3 protein: CASSLGQGKMNTEAFF
clone size: -; J gene: TRBJ2-2; D gene: TRBD1; V gene: TRBV11-3; CDR3 DNA: TGTGCCAGCAGCCCCCGGGACAGGGGGACCGGGGAGCTGTTTTTT; CDR3 protein: CASSPRDRGTGELFF
clone size: -; J gene: TRBJ2-1; D gene: -; V gene: TRBV5-1; CDR3 DNA: TGCGCCAGCAGGCGGGACCCAACCTACAATGAGCAGTTCTTC; CDR3 protein: CASRRDPTYNEQFF
clone size: few; J gene: TRBJ1-3; D gene: -; V gene: TRBV6-5; CDR3 DNA: TGTGCCAGCAGCCCCCGTATCTCTGGAAACACCATATATTTT; CDR3 protein: CASSPRISGNTIYF
clone size: few; J gene: TRBJ2-7; D gene: -; V gene: TRBV12-3/TRBV12-4; CDR3 DNA: TGTGCCAGCAGTTTAGTCGGCAGGGGCTACGAGCAGTACTTC; CDR3 protein: CASSLVGRGYEQYF
clone size: few; J gene: TRBJ1-5; D gene: -; V gene: TRBV6-6; CDR3 DNA: TGTGCCAGCAGTTACGCGATAGGGTTTGGGCAGCCCCAGCATTTT; CDR3 protein: CASSYAIGFGQPQHF
clone size: -; J gene: TRBJ1-2; D gene: TRBD1; V gene: TRBV12-3/TRBV12-4; CDR3 DNA: TGTGCCAGCAAGACAGGGAGGGTCCCTGCTAACTATGGCTACACCTTC; CDR3 protein: CASKTGRVPANYGYTF
clone size: -; J gene: TRBJ1-5; D gene: TRBD1; V gene: TRBV5-1; CDR3 DNA: TGCGCCAGCAGCTTGAATAGGACAGGGCCTGGTCAGCCCCAGCATTTT; CDR3 protein: CASSLNRTGPGQPQHF
clone size: -; J gene: TRBJ2-3; D gene: TRBD1; V gene: TRBV4-2; CDR3 DNA: TGTGCCAGCAGCCCGGACAGGGGAGATACGCAGTATTTT; CDR3 protein: CASSPDRGDTQYF
clone size: once; J gene: TRBJ1-5; D gene: -; V gene: TRBV7-9; CDR3 DNA: TGTGCCAGCAGCTCGACCTCAAGAAACGGTCAGCCCCAGCATTTT; CDR3 protein: CASSSTSRNGQPQHF
clone size: few; J gene: TRBJ2-2; D gene: -; V gene: TRBV15; CDR3 DNA: TGTGCCACCAGCCATAGGTCTGACACCGGGGAGCTGTTTTTT; CDR3 protein: CATSHRSDTGELFF
clone size: -; J gene: TRBJ2-3; D gene: TRBD2; V gene: TRBV10-3; CDR3 DNA: TGTGCCATCAGTCCCCTACGGGAGGGCCTTTATACGCAGTATTTT; CDR3 protein: CAISPLREGLYTQYF
clone size: few; J gene: TRBJ1-5; D gene: -; V gene: TRBV25-1; CDR3 DNA: TGTGCCAGCAACAGGGCAAATCAGCCCCAGCATTTT; CDR3 protein: CASNRANQPQHF
clone size: few; J gene: TRBJ2-7; D gene: -; V gene: TRBV20-1; CDR3 DNA: TGCAGTGCTCTCCCTGGGCCTGGCGAGCAGTACTTC; CDR3 protein: CSALPGPGEQYF
clone size: few; J gene: TRBJ2-3; D gene: -; V gene: TRBV7-2; CDR3 DNA: TGTGCCAGCAGCGTGCACCGGGGCCCAGATACGCAGTATTTT; CDR3 protein: CASSVHRGPDTQYF
clone size: few; J gene: TRBJ1-1; D gene: -; V gene: TRBV20-1; CDR3 DNA: TGCAGTGCTAGCCGGGATTTGAACACTGAAGCTTTCTTT; CDR3 protein: CSASRDLNTEAFF
clone size: -; J gene: TRBJ1-2; D gene: -; V gene: TRBV7-9; CDR3 DNA: TGTGCCAGCAGCTTAGCGGGGGTACTGGCCTTC; CDR3 protein: CASSLAGVLAF
clone size: -; J gene: TRBJ2-5; D gene: -; V gene: TRBV29-1; CDR3 DNA: TGCAGCTCGGCCGAGGACAGAAGGGAGACCCAGTACTTC; CDR3 protein: CSSAEDRRETQYF
clone size: -; J gene: TRBJ1-6; D gene: TRBD1; V gene: TRBV12-3/TRBV12-4; CDR3 DNA: TGTGCCAGCAGACCGGGACAGGGGTATTCACCCCTCCACTTT; CDR3 protein: CASRPGQGYSPLHF
clone size: -; J gene: TRBJ2-1; D gene: -; V gene: TRBV7-2; CDR3 DNA: TGTGCCAGCAGCTTAGGCCACTACAATGAGCAGTTCTTC; CDR3 protein: CASSLGHYNEQFF
clone size: -; J gene: TRBJ2-1; D gene: TRBD2; V gene: TRBV11-3; CDR3 DNA: TGTGCCAGCAGCTTGTGGGCTAGCGGGACTTCTTTTGGGTACAATGAGCAGTTCTTC; CDR3 protein: CASSLWASGTSFGYNEQFF
clone size: few; J gene: TRBJ1-1; D gene: -; V gene: TRBV7-8; CDR3 DNA: TGTGCCAGCAGCTTAGTGGTTCGCAGTTACACTGAAGCTTTCTTT; CDR3 protein: CASSLVVRSYTEAFF
clone size: few; J gene: TRBJ2-5; D gene: -; V gene: TRBV27; CDR3 DNA: TGTGCCCCCCCGGGACACATCCAAGAGACCCAGTACTTC; CDR3 protein: CAPPGHIQETQYF
clone size: few; J gene: TRBJ2-5; D gene: -; V gene: TRBV29-1; CDR3 DNA: TGCAGCGCCGGCAAGAACGAAGAGACCCAGTACTTC; CDR3 protein: CSAGKNEETQYF
clone size: -; J gene: TRBJ2-1; D gene: -; V gene: TRBV4-2; CDR3 DNA: TGTGCCAGCAGCCAAGTTGGGCTAGTGGGCAATGAGCAGTTCTTC; CDR3 protein: CASSQVGLVGNEQFF
clone size: -; J gene: TRBJ2-2; D gene: -; V gene: TRBV6-5; CDR3 DNA: TGTGCCAGCAGTCCGGTACGACCCGGGGAGCTGTTTTTT; CDR3 protein: CASSPVRPGELFF
clone size: few; J gene: TRBJ2-3; D gene: -; V gene: TRBV10-3; CDR3 DNA: TGTGCCATCAGTGAGGGACAGTCAGTCACAGATACGCAGTATTTT; CDR3 protein: CAISEGQSVTDTQYF
clone size: -; J gene: TRBJ1-2; D gene: TRBD1; V gene: TRBV5-1; CDR3 DNA: TGCGCCAGCAGCTTGGGCCCGGGACAGCTCTTCTACACCTTC; CDR3 protein: CASSLGPGQLFYTF
clone size: few; J gene: TRBJ2-5; D gene: -; V gene: TRBV6-2/TRBV6-3; CDR3 DNA: TGTGCCAGCAGTTACCTGACCAAGTACCAAGAGACCCAGTACTTC; CDR3 protein: CASSYLTKYQETQYF
clone size: few; J gene: TRBJ2-1; D gene: TRBD2; V gene: TRBV19; CDR3 DNA: TGTGCCAGTAGTATTAGTCTAGCGGGCCCTTACAATGAGCAGTTCTTC; CDR3 protein: CASSISLAGPYNEQFF
clone size: -; J gene: TRBJ2-1; D gene: -; V gene: TRBV12-3/TRBV12-4; CDR3 DNA: TGTGCCAGCAGTTTACTTTCTTGGCAGAGCTCCTACAATGAGCAGTTCTTC; CDR3 protein: CASSLLSWQSSYNEQFF
clone size: -; J gene: TRBJ1-3; D gene: -; V gene: TRBV28; CDR3 DNA: TGTGCCAGCAGTCGAGCCCCCTATTCGGGAAACACCATATATTTT; CDR3 protein: CASSRAPYSGNTIYF
clone size: -; J gene: TRBJ2-3; D gene: TRBD2; V gene: TRBV18; CDR3 DNA: TGTGCCAGCTCAACATTAGCGGGAGCCGATACGCAGTATTTT; CDR3 protein: CASSTLAGADTQYF
clone size: few; J gene: TRBJ2-2; D gene: TRBD2; V gene: TRBV7-2; CDR3 DNA: TGTGCCAGCAGCATTACTAGCGGGAGAGGAACCGGGGAGCTGTTTTTT; CDR3 protein: CASSITSGRGTGELFF
clone size: few; J gene: TRBJ2-5; D gene: -; V gene: TRBV7-2; CDR3 DNA: TGTGCCAGCAGCTTAAGTCGGGTGGGGGAGACCCAGTACTTC; CDR3 protein: CASSLSRVGETQYF
clone size: few; J gene: TRBJ1-4; D gene: -; V gene: TRBV7-9; CDR3 DNA: TGTGCCAGCAGCTCCCCCAGTGAAAAACTGTTTTTT; CDR3 protein: CASSSPSEKLFF
clone size: -; J gene: TRBJ1-2; D gene: -; V gene: TRBV7-9; CDR3 DNA: TGTGCCAGCGAGTACAGGCCCGCCTCAAACTATGCCTACACCTTC; CDR3 protein: CASEYRPASNYAYTF
clone size: few; J gene: TRBJ1-1; D gene: TRBD1; V gene: TRBV20-1; CDR3 DNA: TGCAGTGTCACAGGGGGAGGGAACGAAGCTTTCTTT; CDR3 protein: CSVTGGGNEAFF
clone size: -; J gene: TRBJ2-4; D gene: TRBD2; V gene: TRBV7-6; CDR3 DNA: TGTGCCAGCAGCTCTTTAGCGGGAGAACCCCCGGGCATTCAGTACTTC; CDR3 protein: CASSSLAGEPPGIQYF
clone size: -; J gene: TRBJ2-5; D gene: TRBD1; V gene: TRBV7-9; CDR3 DNA: TGTGCCAGCAGCATCGCCGGGACAGGGATGGAGACCCAGTACTTC; CDR3 protein: CASSIAGTGMETQYF
clone size: -; J gene: TRBJ2-3; D gene: -; V gene: TRBV7-2; CDR3 DNA: TGTGCCAGCAAACGAGACGATACGCAGTATTTT; CDR3 protein: CASKRDDTQYF
clone size: -; J gene: TRBJ2-1; D gene: -; V gene: TRBV24-1; CDR3 DNA: TGTGCCACCAGTGACCAACTGCAGAGCTCCTACAATGAGCAGTTCTTC; CDR3 protein: CATSDQLQSSYNEQFF
clone size: -; J gene: TRBJ2-1; D gene: -; V gene: TRBV12-3/TRBV12-4; CDR3 DNA: TGTGCCAGCAGTTTAAGTGGTTGGAATGAGCAGTTCTTC; CDR3 protein: CASSLSGWNEQFF
clone size: -; J gene: TRBJ2-1; D gene: TRBD2; V gene: TRBV18; CDR3 DNA: TGTGCCAGCTCACCACCGACGTCTAGCGGGACCTACAATGAGCAGTCCTTC; CDR3 protein: CASSPPTSSGTYNEQSF
clone size: few; J gene: TRBJ1-4; D gene: -; V gene: TRBV12-3/TRBV12-4; CDR3 DNA: TGTGCCAGCAGTTTTTCCCGGGTTGAAAAACTGTTTTTT; CDR3 protein: CASSFSRVEKLFF
clone size: -; J gene: TRBJ1-2; D gene: -; V gene: TRBV6-6; CDR3 DNA: TGTGCCAGCAGTTACACCCCAGGGGCTGGTGGCTACACCTTC; CDR3 protein: CASSYTPGAGGYTF
clone size: -; J gene: TRBJ2-2; D gene: -; V gene: TRBV11-1; CDR3 DNA: TGTGCCAGCAGCCCCCGGGCGATGAACACCGGGGAGCTGTTTTTT; CDR3 protein: CASSPRAMNTGELFF
clone size: -; J gene: TRBJ2-1; D gene: TRBD2; V gene: TRBV20-1; CDR3 DNA: TGCAGTGTTGCCGGGACTAGCCTCAATGAGCAGTTCTTC; CDR3 protein: CSVAGTSLNEQFF